The source of this T cell receptor beta chain is a study of CD8 T cells in ankylosing spondylitis. This clonotype was observed many times. As yet, its antigen is unknown. Making use of molecular barcodes, quantitative 5'-RACE generated TCR beta libraries. In TCRdb, the 5' RACE reads were re-called with MiXCR into one record per CDR3 protein. Of some 130,000 distinct CDR3 sequences listed, 7% to 8% are singletons. Study observations and caveats: Disease-linked clones had a CD8+ phenotype and relatively low frequency in peripheral blood. Matched synovial fluid from ankylosing spondylitis patients was reported to be enriched for disease-linked clones. Ankylosing spondylitis blood appeared to carry a characteristic TCR beta motif of roughly eight highly homologous variants.

The sequence came from a female donor with ankylosing spondylitis or in good health (not recorded which). Sample: blood, either unsorted or a sorted T cell fraction (not recorded which).

The CDR3 reads CASSVEGTFPSEAFF. The CDR3 bases are TGTGCCAGCAGCGTAGAAGGGACATTCCCAAGCGAAGCTTTCTTT. The chain joins TRBV9 to TRBJ1-1; D possibly corresponds to TRBD1 (6 bases). The CDR3 length is 15 residues. The germline V and J ends were trimmed by 0 bases and 8 bases, with 17 bases remaining between them. Germline CDR1 is SGDLS and CDR2 is YYNGEE. The variable domain in full, completed from reference TRBV9 and TRBJ1-1, reads DSGVTQTPKHLITATGQRVTLRCSPRSGDLSVYWYQQSLDQGLQFLIQYYNGEERAKGNILERFSAQQFPDLHSELNLSSLELGDSALYFCASSVEGTFPSEAFFGQGTRLTVV.